These 24 T cell receptor beta chains were all obtained from the same sample, sequenced in a study of response to subunit inactivated influenza vaccine. TCRdb processed the RT-PCR reads anew with MiXCR; each CDR3 protein has one entry. The sample shows about 800,000 distinct CDR3 sequences, approximately 22% of them seen only once. This specimen was PBMCs from blood, taken 5 to 6 days after vaccination. These receptors were taken from a man aged 50 to 60 who received an inactivated influenza vaccine.

The rearrangement joins TRBV7-3 to TRBJ2-1, with TRBD1 matching over 7 bases. Germline V gives CDR1 SGHTA, CDR2 FQGTGA. Trimming cost V 5 bases and J 10 bases; bases outside gene matches: 8. This CDR3 has 13 amino acids. The DNA of the CDR3 is TGTGCCAGCAGCGTAGGGGACAGAAGGGAGCAGTTCTTC. This sequence encodes CASSVGDRREQFF. Combining the CDR3 with reference TRBV7-3 and TRBJ2-1 gives the whole variable domain GAGVSQTPSNKVTEKGKYVELRCDPISGHTALYWYRQSLGQGPEFLIYFQGTGAADDSGLPNDRFFAVRPEGSVSTLKIQRTERGDSAVYLCASSVGDRREQFFGPGTRLTVL.

J is TRBJ1-2 and V is TRBV4-3, with D perhaps matching TRBD1 (5 bases). The CDR3 is made up of 14 amino acids. Germline CDR1 and CDR2: LGHNA and YSLEER. V shed 7 bases and J shed 2 bases, with 14 bases lying between them. CDR3 amino acids: CASTPGGGNYGYTF. CDR3 sequence (DNA): TGCGCCAGCACCCCCGGGGGAGGAAACTATGGCTACACCTTC.

The sample holds a few counts of this clonotype. The chain employs TRBV29-1 and TRBJ2-7; TRBD2 might be the D (5 bases). Trimming left V 5 bases short and J 5 bases short, with 10 bases between. The CDR3 length is 11 residues. CDR1 is SQVTM, CDR2 ANQGSEA, per germline. CDR3 sequence reads: CSVPSGNEQYF. The CDR3 DNA follows: TGCAGCGTTCCGTCGGGGAACGAGCAGTACTTC.

This chain connects TRBV20-1 to TRBJ2-1; 9 positions agree with TRBD2. Germline V CDR1 and CDR2: DFQATT, SNEGSKA (reference sequence). This CDR3 comprises 17 residues. The J segment lost 6 bases and the V segment lost 1 base, leaving 13 bases of the junction unmatched. The CDR3 region has the DNA TGCAGTGCTAGAGCAGCTAGCGGGAAGGATGGCTTCAATGAGCAGTTCTTC. The encoded protein is CSARAASGKDGFNEQFF.

This clonotype turned up a few times. The rearrangement uses TRBV20-1 and TRBJ2-7; D is uncertain. V gave up 2 bases and J gave up 1 base, with 12 bases separating them. Germline V gene data show CDR1 as DFQATT and CDR2 as SNEGSKA (reference sequence). The CDR3 runs to 14 residues. In DNA form, the CDR3 reads TGCAGTGCTAGATCCTCTAGGCTTTCCTACGAGCAGTACTTC. Its protein product is CSARSSRLSYEQYF.

This clonotype was observed a few times. The chain combines TRBV6-8 with TRBJ2-7; 11 nucleotides agree with TRBD1. The CDR3 runs to 17 residues. Per the germline V gene, CDR1 is MNHGY and CDR2 is SAAAGT. V shed 0 bases, J shed 3 bases, and the junction held 7 bases outside the gene matches. In nucleotides, the CDR3 is TGTGCCAGCAGTTACTCGGTATGTGGGACAGGGGGCTACGAGCAGTACTTC. It encodes CASSYSVCGTGGYEQYF.

The sample holds a few counts of this clonotype. CDR3 sequence reads: CSARDPLGASGINEQFF. The CDR3 nucleotides read TGCAGTGCTAGAGATCCCTTAGGCGCTAGCGGGATCAATGAGCAGTTCTTC. The V gene is TRBV20-1, the J gene TRBJ2-1, with 9 bases lining up with TRBD2. Per germline, CDR1 DFQATT and CDR2 SNEGSKA (reference sequence). Trimming took 0 bases from V and 6 from J; bases not matched to a gene: 12. The CDR3 length is 17 residues.

This clonotype occurred a few times. The V call is TRBV6-5, the J call TRBJ1-6; TRBD1 is a possible D gene (6 bases). In germline, CDR1 is MNHEY, CDR2 SVGAGI. Trimming removed 0 bases from V and 4 bases from J, with 10 bases in between. This CDR3 is 16 amino acids long. The CDR3 spells CASSYSGQGYNSPLHF. The CDR3 DNA follows: TGTGCCAGCAGTTACTCCGGGCAGGGGTATAATTCACCCCTCCACTTT.

The chain's CDR3 is CASSEDGYYGYTF. DNA of the CDR3: TGTGCCAGCAGTGAAGACGGATACTATGGCTACACCTTC. This chain connects TRBV6-1 to TRBJ1-2; D is unclear. Per germline, CDR1 MNHNS and CDR2 SASEGT. V shed 1 base and J shed 3 bases, with 6 bases lying between them. The CDR3 runs 13 residues.

The rearrangement joins TRBV5-1 to TRBJ2-1; 11 nucleotides agree with TRBD2. The junction had 4 bases not matched to a gene; V was cut back by 4 bases and J by 4 bases. In germline, CDR1 is SGHRS, CDR2 YFSETQ. The CDR3 covers 15 residues. CDR3 bases: TGCGCCAGCAGCATAGCGGGGGGGCGATACAATGAGCAGTTCTTC. Protein product: CASSIAGGRYNEQFF.

The chain has TRBV10-3 and TRBJ2-7; 7 bases align to TRBD2. V was clipped by 9 bases and J by 6 bases; unmatched bases: 11. Germline lookup yields CDR1 ENHRY and CDR2 SYGVKD. CDR3 length: 13 residues. CDR3: CAICPPGGSEQYF. The CDR3 nucleotides read TGTGCCATTTGCCCACCGGGAGGTTCCGAGCAGTACTTC.

This clonotype showed up just a few times. The chain combines TRBV29-1 with TRBJ1-1; 7 nucleotides match TRBD1. Germline CDR1 SQVTM, CDR2 ANQGSEA. This CDR3 has 17 residues. V trimming: 2 bases; J trimming: 2 bases; junction bases outside the gene matches: 14. The CDR3, as DNA: TGCAGCGTTGAATGGGTAGGGAGGGGGCACGGTAACACTGAAGCTTTCTTT. Its protein is CSVEWVGRGHGNTEAFF. The complete variable domain, with remaining parts taken from reference TRBV29-1 and TRBJ1-1, reads SAVISQKPSRDICQRGTSLTIQCQVDSQVTMMFWYRQQPGQSLTLIATANQGSEATYESGFVIDKFPISRPNLTFSTLTVSNMSPEDSSIYLCSVEWVGRGHGNTEAFFGQGTRLTVV.

The sample holds many counts of this clonotype. This chain links TRBV5-1 with TRBJ2-4, with TRBD1 as a possible D gene (6 bases). Trimming took off 1 base at V and 0 bases at J, with 11 bases between the two ends. The germline CDR1 and CDR2 sequences are SGHRS and YFSETQ. The CDR3 is 16 residues long. The CDR3 DNA follows: TGCGCCAGCAGCTTGCAGACGGGACAAGCCAAAAACATTCAGTACTTC. It specifies CASSLQTGQAKNIQYF.

The genes are TRBV20-1 and TRBJ2-1; D assignment may be TRBD1 or TRBD2 (6 bases each). V lost 4 bases to trimming and J lost 9 bases, with 16 bases between them. Germline V lookup: CDR1 DFQATT, CDR2 SNEGSKA (reference sequence). The CDR3 runs 13 residues. The CDR3 sequence: CSAKRRGVAEQFF. The CDR3 coding sequence is TGCAGTGCTAAACGGAGGGGGGTGGCTGAGCAGTTCTTC.

The gene calls are TRBV11-2 and TRBJ2-7; TRBD2 aligns across 11 bases. Per germline, CDR1 SGHAT and CDR2 FQNNGV. This CDR3 has 17 amino acids. Trimming cost V 1 base and J 3 bases; bases outside gene matches: 8. CDR3 sequence (DNA): TGTGCCAGCAGCTTAGGGGGTCTAGCGGGAGGTGTCTACGAGCAGTACTTC. Its translation is CASSLGGLAGGVYEQYF.

The rearrangement uses TRBV24-1 and TRBJ2-1, with 7 bases identical to TRBD2. This CDR3 contains 16 residues. V gave up 1 base and J gave up 5 bases; unmatched junction bases: 7. Per the germline V gene, CDR1 is KGHDR and CDR2 is SFDVKD. The DNA of the CDR3 is TGTGCCACCAGTGATTTCCGCGGGAGTTTGCACAATGAGCAGTTCTTC. It encodes CATSDFRGSLHNEQFF.

This clonotype was seen only a few times. The chain joins TRBV2 to TRBJ2-3; TRBD1 or TRBD2 may be the D gene (6 bases each). Trimming shortened V by 4 bases and J by 1 base, and 18 bases separated the two germline ends. The length of the CDR3 is 17 residues. The germline V gene has CDR1 SNHLY and CDR2 FYNNEI. As DNA, the CDR3 is TGTGCCAGCAGTGGTATTTGGGGGGCCACGGGCACAGATACGCAGTATTTT. As protein: CASSGIWGATGTDTQYF.

V usage is TRBV20-1 and J usage is TRBJ2-6, with a weak D call TRBD2 (5 bases). The CDR3 is made up of 14 amino acids. V was trimmed by 6 bases and J by 4 bases, leaving 13 bases between them. CDR1 is DFQATT, CDR2 SNEGSKA, per germline (reference sequence). CDR3 in DNA: TGCAGTGCCAGTCAGCGAGGGGGGGCCAACGTCCTGACTTTC. It translates to CSASQRGGANVLTF.

This clonotype was observed once. The rearrangement uses TRBV7-9 and TRBJ2-3, with 10 positions matching TRBD2. J was trimmed by 5 bases and V by 5 bases; bases with no gene match: 4. This CDR3 has 14 residues. Germline assignment: CDR1 SEHNR and CDR2 FQNEAQ (reference sequence). In nucleotides, the CDR3 is TGTGCCAGCAGCCCCTGGACTAGCGGAGATACGCAGTATTTT. Translation: CASSPWTSGDTQYF.

The chain combines TRBV28 with TRBJ2-5; D is ambiguous. The CDR3 has 15 residues. The germline V and J ends were trimmed by 7 bases and 5 bases, with 20 bases remaining between them. In germline, CDR1 is MDHEN, CDR2 SYDVKM. The CDR3 protein is CASNHLGGVDETQYF. DNA for the CDR3: TGTGCCAGCAACCACCTTGGTGGAGTTGATGAGACCCAGTACTTC.

This clonotype has a handful of counts. The chain joins TRBV9 to TRBJ2-2; D possibly corresponds to TRBD2 (5 bases). The V end lost 0 bases, the J end lost 7 bases, and 10 bases lay between the germline ends. Germline CDR1 is SGDLS and CDR2 is YYNGEE. CDR3 length equals 14 residues. DNA of the CDR3: TGTGCCAGCAGCGTAGGATGGGAGATCGGGGAGCTGTTTTTT. Translated: CASSVGWEIGELFF.

In this sample, this clonotype turned up once. V is TRBV3-1 and J is TRBJ2-3, with 11 bases lining up with TRBD2. The CDR3 consists of 15 residues. V dropped 3 bases and J dropped 4; count of bases not matched to a gene: 3. Germline CDR1 is LGHDT and CDR2 is YNNKEL (reference sequence). Written as DNA, the CDR3 is TGTGCCAGCAGCCAGACTAGCGGGGCGCCAGATACGCAGTATTTT. As protein: CASSQTSGAPDTQYF.

A few counts support this clonotype. The V and J genes are TRBV5-1 and TRBJ2-1; 8 positions agree with TRBD2. J lost 10 bases, V lost 5 bases, and 26 bases had no gene match. This CDR3 contains 19 residues. Germline V gives CDR1 SGHRS, CDR2 YFSETQ. The CDR3: CASRTTSGGGPVEVLEQFF. The CDR3 DNA reads as TGCGCCAGCAGAACTACTAGCGGTGGAGGGCCCGTGGAAGTTCTGGAGCAGTTCTTC.

The count of this clonotype is one. The rearrangement joins TRBV5-5 to TRBJ1-6; tentative D call: TRBD1 (6 bases). V was shortened by 5 bases and J by 0 bases, with 9 bases between the two germline ends. CDR3 length: 15 amino acids. Germline CDR1 reads SGHKS; CDR2 reads YYEKEE (reference sequence). The CDR3 nucleotides are TGTGCCAGCAGTTCGGACAGCTCCTATAATTCACCCCTCCACTTT. Protein product: CASSSDSSYNSPLHF.